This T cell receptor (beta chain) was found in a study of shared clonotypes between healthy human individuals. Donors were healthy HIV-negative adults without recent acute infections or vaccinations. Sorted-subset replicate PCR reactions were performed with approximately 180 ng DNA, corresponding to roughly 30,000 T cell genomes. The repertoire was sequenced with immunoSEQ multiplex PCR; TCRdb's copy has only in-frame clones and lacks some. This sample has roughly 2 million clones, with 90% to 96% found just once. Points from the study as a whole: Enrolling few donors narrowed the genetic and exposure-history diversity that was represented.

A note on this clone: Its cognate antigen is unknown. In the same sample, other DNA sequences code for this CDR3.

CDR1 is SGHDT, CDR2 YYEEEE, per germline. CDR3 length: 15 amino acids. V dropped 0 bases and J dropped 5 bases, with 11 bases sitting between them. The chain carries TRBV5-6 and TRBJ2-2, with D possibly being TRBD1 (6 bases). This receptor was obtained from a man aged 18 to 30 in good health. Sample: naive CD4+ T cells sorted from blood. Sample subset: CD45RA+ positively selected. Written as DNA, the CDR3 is TGTGCCAGCAGCTTGGGGCAGGGGTGGACCGGGGAGCTGTTTTTT. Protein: CASSLGQGWTGELFF.